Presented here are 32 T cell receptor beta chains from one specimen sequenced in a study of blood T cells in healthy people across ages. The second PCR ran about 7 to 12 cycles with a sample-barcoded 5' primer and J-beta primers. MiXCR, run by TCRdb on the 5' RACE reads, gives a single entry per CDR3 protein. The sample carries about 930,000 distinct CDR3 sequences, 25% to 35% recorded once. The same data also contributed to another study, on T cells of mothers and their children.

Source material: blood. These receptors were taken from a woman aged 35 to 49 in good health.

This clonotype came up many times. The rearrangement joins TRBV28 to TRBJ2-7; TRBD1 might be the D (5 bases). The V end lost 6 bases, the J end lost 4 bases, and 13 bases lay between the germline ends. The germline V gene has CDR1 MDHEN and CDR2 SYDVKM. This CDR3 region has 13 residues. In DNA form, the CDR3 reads TGTGCCAGCAGAGGAGACAGATCATACGAGCAGTACTTC. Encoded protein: CASRGDRSYEQYF.

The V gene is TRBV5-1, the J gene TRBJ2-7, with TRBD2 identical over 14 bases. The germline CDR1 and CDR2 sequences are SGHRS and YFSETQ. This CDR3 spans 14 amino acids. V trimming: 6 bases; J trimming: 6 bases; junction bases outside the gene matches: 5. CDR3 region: CASMGLAGDVEQYF. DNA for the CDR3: TGCGCCAGCATGGGACTAGCGGGGGATGTCGAGCAGTACTTC.

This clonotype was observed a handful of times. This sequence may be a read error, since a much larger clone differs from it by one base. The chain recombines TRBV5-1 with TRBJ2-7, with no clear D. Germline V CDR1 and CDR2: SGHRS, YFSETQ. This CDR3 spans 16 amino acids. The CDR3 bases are TGCGCCAGCAGCTTGGGATACATAGGCAGAGCCTACGAGCAGTGCTTC. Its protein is CASSLGYIGRAYEQCF.

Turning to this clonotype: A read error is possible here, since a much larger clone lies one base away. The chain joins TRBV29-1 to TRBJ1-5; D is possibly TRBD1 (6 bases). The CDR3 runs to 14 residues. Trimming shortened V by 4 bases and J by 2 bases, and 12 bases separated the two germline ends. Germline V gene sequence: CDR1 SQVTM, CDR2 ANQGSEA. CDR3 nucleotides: TGCAGCGTTGGAACAGGGAGGGGCAATCAGCCCCAGCATTTT. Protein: CSVGTGRGNQPQHF.

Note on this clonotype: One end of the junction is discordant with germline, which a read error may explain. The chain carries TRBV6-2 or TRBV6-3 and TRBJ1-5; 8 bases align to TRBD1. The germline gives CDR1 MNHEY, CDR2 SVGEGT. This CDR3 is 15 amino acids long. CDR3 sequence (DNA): TGTGCCGGCAGAGAAACAACAGGGGGAAATCAGCCCCAGCATTTT. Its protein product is CAGRETTGGNQPQHF.

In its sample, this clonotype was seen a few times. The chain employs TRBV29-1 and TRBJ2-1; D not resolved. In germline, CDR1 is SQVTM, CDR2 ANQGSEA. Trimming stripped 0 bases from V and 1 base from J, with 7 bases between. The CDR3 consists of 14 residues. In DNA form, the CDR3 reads TGCAGCGTTGAAGATCTGGGGTCCTACAATGAGCAGTTCTTC. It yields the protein CSVEDLGSYNEQFF.

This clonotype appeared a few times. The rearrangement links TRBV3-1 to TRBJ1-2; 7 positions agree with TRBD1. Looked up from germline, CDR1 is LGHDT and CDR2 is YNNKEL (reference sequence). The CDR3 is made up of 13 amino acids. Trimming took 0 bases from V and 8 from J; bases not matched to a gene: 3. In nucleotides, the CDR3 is TGTGCCAGCAGCCAAGATGTAGGGGGCGGCTACACCTTC. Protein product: CASSQDVGGGYTF.

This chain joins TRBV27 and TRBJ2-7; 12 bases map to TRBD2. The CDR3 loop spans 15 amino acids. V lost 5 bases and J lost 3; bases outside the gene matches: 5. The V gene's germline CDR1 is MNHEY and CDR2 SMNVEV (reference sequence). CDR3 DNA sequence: TGTGCCAGCAGTACACGACTAGCGGGAGTCTACGAGCAGTACTTC. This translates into CASSTRLAGVYEQYF.

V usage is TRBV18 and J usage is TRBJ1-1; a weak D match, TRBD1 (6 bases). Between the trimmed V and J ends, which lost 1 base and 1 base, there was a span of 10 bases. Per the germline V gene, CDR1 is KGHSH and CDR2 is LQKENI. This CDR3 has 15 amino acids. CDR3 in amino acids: CASSPLGAENTEAFF. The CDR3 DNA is TGTGCCAGCTCACCACTGGGGGCTGAGAACACTGAAGCTTTCTTT.

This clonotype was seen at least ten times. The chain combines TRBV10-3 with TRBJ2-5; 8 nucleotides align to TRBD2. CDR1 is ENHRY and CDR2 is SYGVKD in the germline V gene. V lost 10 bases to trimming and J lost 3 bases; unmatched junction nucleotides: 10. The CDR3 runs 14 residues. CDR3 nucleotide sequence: TGTGCCACCGCGGGGGGCTACCTTAAAGAGACCCAGTACTTC. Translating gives CATAGGYLKETQYF.

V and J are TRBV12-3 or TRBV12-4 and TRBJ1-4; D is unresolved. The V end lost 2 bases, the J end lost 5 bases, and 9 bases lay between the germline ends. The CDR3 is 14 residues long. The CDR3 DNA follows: TGTGCCAGCAGTTTAATGGCCAGAAATGAAAAACTGTTTTTT. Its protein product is CASSLMARNEKLFF.

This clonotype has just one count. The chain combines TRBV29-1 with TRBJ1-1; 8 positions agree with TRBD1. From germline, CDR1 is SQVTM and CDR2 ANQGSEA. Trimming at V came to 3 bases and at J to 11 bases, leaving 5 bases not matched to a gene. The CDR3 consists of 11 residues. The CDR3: CSVDDRGMAFF. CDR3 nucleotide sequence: TGCAGCGTTGACGACAGGGGTATGGCTTTCTTT.

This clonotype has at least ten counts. The CDR3 region has the DNA TGTGCCAGCAGCCAGCGGACAGACATCTCCTACGAGCAGTACTTC. It is translated as CASSQRTDISYEQYF. The chain joins TRBV7-8 to TRBJ2-7, with D perhaps TRBD1 (6 bases). Trimming removed 5 bases from V and 0 bases from J, with 14 bases in between. CDR1 and CDR2 (germline): SGHVS, FQNEAQ. The CDR3 length is 15 residues.

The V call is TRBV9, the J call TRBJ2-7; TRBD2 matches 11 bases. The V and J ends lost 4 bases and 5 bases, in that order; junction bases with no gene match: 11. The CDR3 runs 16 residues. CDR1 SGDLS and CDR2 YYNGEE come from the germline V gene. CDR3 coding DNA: TGTGCCAGCAGCCCAATATATAGCGGGGGGGCCAACGAGCAGTACTTC. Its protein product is CASSPIYSGGANEQYF.

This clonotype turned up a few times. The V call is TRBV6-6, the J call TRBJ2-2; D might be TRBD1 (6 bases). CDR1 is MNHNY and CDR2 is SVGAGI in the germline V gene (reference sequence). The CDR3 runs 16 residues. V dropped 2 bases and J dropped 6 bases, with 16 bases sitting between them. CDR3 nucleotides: TGTGCCAGCAGTTACGCTAGACAGGCCGGCGCCGGGGAGCTGTTTTTT. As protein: CASSYARQAGAGELFF.

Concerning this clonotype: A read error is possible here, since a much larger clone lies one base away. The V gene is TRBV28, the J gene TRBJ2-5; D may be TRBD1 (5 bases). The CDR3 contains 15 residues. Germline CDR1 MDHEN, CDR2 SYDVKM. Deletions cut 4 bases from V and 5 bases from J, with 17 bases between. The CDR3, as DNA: TGTGCCAGCAGTTGGTATCCAGGGCGGTCGGAGACCCAGTACTTC. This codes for CASSWYPGRSETQYF.

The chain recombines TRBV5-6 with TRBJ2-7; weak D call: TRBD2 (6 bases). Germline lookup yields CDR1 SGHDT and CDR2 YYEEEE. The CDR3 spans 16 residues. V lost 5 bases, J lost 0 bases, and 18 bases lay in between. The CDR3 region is CASRRGIMGGSYEQYF. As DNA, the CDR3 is TGTGCCAGCAGACGCGGCATCATGGGGGGCTCCTACGAGCAGTACTTC.

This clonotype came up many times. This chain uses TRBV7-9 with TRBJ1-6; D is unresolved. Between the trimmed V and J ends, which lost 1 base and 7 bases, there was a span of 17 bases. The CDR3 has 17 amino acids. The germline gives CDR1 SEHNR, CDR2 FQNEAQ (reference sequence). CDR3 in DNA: TGTGCCAGCAGCTTAGATCCGGTATTCGCGGGGAATTCACCCCTCCACTTT. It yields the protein CASSLDPVFAGNSPLHF.

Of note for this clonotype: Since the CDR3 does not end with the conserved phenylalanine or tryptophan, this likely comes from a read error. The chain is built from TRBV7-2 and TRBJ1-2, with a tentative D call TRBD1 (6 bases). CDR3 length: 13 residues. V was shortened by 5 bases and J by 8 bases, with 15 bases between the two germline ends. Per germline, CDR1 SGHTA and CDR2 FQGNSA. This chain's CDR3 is CASSTGQLGGYTC. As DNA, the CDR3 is TGTGCCAGCAGCACCGGACAGCTGGGGGGCTACACCTGC.

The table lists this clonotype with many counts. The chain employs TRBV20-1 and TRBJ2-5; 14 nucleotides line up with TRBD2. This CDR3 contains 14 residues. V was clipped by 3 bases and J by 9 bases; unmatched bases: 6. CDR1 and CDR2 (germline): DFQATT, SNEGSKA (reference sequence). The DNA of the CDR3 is TGCAGTGCTAGCCAGACTAGCGGGGGGGGGCCCCAGTACTTC. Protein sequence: CSASQTSGGGPQYF.

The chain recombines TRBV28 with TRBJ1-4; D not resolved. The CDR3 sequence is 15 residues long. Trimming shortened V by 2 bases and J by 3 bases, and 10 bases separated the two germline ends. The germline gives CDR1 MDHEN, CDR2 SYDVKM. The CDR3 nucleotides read TGTGCCAGCAGTTTACAAGATTTCTCTAATGAAAAACTGTTTTTT. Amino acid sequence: CASSLQDFSNEKLFF.

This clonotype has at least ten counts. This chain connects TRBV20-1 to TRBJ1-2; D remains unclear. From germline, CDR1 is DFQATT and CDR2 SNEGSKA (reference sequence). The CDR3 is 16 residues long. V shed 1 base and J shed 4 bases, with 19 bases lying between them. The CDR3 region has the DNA TGCAGTGCTAGAGGACCTCCCTCCAAGACGGGCTATGGCTACACCTTC. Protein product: CSARGPPSKTGYGYTF.

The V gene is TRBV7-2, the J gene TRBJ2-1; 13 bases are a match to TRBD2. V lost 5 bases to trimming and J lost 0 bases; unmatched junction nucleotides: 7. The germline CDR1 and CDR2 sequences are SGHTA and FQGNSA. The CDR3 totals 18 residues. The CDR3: CASSTPGLAGSSYNEQFF. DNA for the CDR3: TGTGCCAGCAGCACTCCGGGACTAGCGGGGTCCTCCTACAATGAGCAGTTCTTC.

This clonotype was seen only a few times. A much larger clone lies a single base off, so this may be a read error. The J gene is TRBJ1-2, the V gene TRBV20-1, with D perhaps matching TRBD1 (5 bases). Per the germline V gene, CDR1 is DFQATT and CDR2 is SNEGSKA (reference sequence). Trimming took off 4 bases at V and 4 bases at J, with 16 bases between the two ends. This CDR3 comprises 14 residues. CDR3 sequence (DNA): TGCAGTGCTACTCCGGGACGGTTGACCTATGGCTACACCTTC. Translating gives CSATPGRLTYGYTF.

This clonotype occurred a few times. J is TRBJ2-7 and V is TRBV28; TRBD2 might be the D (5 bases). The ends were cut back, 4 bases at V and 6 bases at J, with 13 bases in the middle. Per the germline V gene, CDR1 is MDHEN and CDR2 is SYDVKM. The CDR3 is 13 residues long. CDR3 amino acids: CASSSPGILEQYF. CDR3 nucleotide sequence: TGTGCCAGCAGTTCACCCGGGATCCTCGAGCAGTACTTC.

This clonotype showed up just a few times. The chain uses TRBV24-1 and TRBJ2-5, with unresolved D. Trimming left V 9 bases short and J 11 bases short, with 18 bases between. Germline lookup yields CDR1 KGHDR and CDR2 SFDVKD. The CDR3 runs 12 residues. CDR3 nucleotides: TGTGCCACCCGAGACGGATGTCAAGGGCAGTACTTC. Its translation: CATRDGCQGQYF.

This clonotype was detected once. The CDR3 is CASSLAPAPTDTQYF. In nucleotides, the CDR3 is TGTGCCAGCAGCTTAGCGCCGGCCCCCACAGATACGCAGTATTTT. The chain carries TRBV7-6 and TRBJ2-3, with unresolved D. The germline V gene encodes CDR1 SGHVS and CDR2 FNYEAQ. Trimming pared 0 bases from V and 2 bases from J, leaving 9 bases between. There are 15 residues in the CDR3. The whole variable domain, remainder taken from reference TRBV7-6 and TRBJ2-3, is GAGVSQSPRYKVTKRGQDVALRCDPISGHVSLYWYRQALGQGPEFLTYFNYEAQQDKSGLPNDRFSAERPEGSISTLTIQRTEQRDSAMYRCASSLAPAPTDTQYFGPGTRLTVL.

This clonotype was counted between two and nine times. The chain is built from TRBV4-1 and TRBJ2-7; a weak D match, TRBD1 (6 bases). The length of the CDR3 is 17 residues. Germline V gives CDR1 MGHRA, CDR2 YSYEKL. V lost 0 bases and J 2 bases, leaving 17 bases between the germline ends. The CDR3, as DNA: TGCGCCAGCAGCCAAGAGAGTGTAGGCAGGGGAACCTACGAGCAGTACTTC. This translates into CASSQESVGRGTYEQYF.

CDR3 in DNA: TGTGCCAGCAGACGAGACAGGGGACCATACACTGAAGCTTTCTTT. This sequence encodes CASRRDRGPYTEAFF. The chain uses TRBV27 and TRBJ1-1; 8 nucleotides agree with TRBD1. V gave up 6 bases and J gave up 3 bases; unmatched junction bases: 9. The germline V gene encodes CDR1 MNHEY and CDR2 SMNVEV (reference sequence). The CDR3 length is 15 residues.

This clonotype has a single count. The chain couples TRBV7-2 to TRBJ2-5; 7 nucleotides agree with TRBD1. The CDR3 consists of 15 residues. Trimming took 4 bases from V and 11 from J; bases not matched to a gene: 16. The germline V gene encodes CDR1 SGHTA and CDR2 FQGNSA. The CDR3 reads CASSSHPQGVLEQYF. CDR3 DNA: TGTGCCAGCAGCTCCCATCCTCAGGGGGTGCTTGAGCAGTACTTC.

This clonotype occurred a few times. The CDR3 region has the DNA TGCAGTTCCCCTGGGGGTCCTACCTACGAGCAGTACTTC. Protein product: CSSPGGPTYEQYF. This chain joins TRBV20-1 and TRBJ2-7, with D perhaps matching TRBD1 or TRBD2 (5 bases each). CDR1 and CDR2 from the germline V gene are DFQATT and SNEGSKA (reference sequence). Trimming shortened V by 8 bases and J by 2 bases, and 16 bases separated the two germline ends. The CDR3 runs to 13 residues.

The CDR3 DNA reads as TGTGCCAGCAGCCCCGGGGACGGGCGGAATGAAAAACTGTTTTTT. As protein: CASSPGDGRNEKLFF. V is TRBV7-9 and J is TRBJ1-4; maybe TRBD1 (5 bases). The CDR3 is 15 residues long. The germline V and J ends were trimmed by 5 bases and 5 bases, with 15 bases remaining between them. The germline gives CDR1 SEHNR, CDR2 FQNEAQ (reference sequence).